These 3 T cell receptor beta chains were sequenced from one sample in a study of blood T cell repertoires in COVID-19. Assay: immunoSEQ multiplex PCR; the TCRdb copy retains only in-frame clones and omits some. The data contain hundreds of thousands of clones, 75% to 90% of them singletons. Sequencing was done on a sample of peripheral blood. These TCRs come from a woman aged 25 to 39 with active or convalescent COVID-19.

The V call is TRBV5-1, the J call TRBJ1-1, with D perhaps TRBD1 (6 bases). The V and J ends lost 6 bases and 3 bases respectively, with 15 bases between them. The CDR3 runs 14 residues. CDR1 and CDR2 from the germline V gene are SGHRS and YFSETQ. In DNA, the CDR3 is TGCGCCAGCACCTTTACAGGGCTGGACACTGAAGCTTTCTTT. Encoded protein: CASTFTGLDTEAFF. Variable domain in full (rest from reference TRBV5-1 and TRBJ1-1): KAGVTQTPRYLIKTRGQQVTLSCSPISGHRSVSWYQQTPGQGLQFLFEYFSETQRNKGNFPGRFSGRQFSNSRSEMNVSTLELGDSALYLCASTFTGLDTEAFFGQGTRLTVV.

This clone turned up a few times. The chain employs TRBV29-1 and TRBJ1-2; D unresolved. The CDR3 runs 14 residues. CDR1 SQVTM and CDR2 ANQGSEA come from the germline V gene. Trimming left V 3 bases short and J 3 bases short, with 14 bases between. The CDR3 spells CSVDPIEQDYGYTF. For the CDR3, the DNA is TGCAGCGTTGACCCAATCGAGCAGGACTATGGCTACACCTTC.

This chain uses TRBV21-1 with TRBJ1-1; the D segment call TRBD1 is taken from the table without a DNA check. TRBV21-1 is marked as a pseudogene. The CDR3 contains 15 residues. The CDR3 nucleotides read TGTGCCAGCAGCAAAGTGTATGGGGGCCCCAATGAAGCTTTCTTT. This gives the protein CASSKVYGGPNEAFF.